A selection of T cell receptor beta chains follows, all from one sample in a study of T-cell reconstitution after alpha-beta-depleted transplantation in children. TCRdb re-called the PCR reads through MiXCR, storing one row per CDR3 protein. The sample lists about 340,000 distinct CDR3 sequences, more than 10% occurring once. Sequencing used PBMCs, obtained from the stem cell graft. The receptors derive from a human donor who donated a stem cell graft to a child with Fanconi anemia. Both conserved end residues are part of each CDR3. A D gene is named only where the DNA matches it firmly. Expanded clones are given a class, and other clones once, few, many or no size at all.

D	size	J	V	CDR3	DNA
.	many	TRBJ2-7	TRBV5-1	CASSFESVSSYEQYF	TGCGCCAGCAGCTTCGAGTCAGTCTCCTCCTACGAGCAGTACTTC
.	many	TRBJ2-2	TRBV10-3	CAISESNPKGTGELFF	TGTGCCATCAGTGAGTCGAATCCCAAGGGGACCGGGGAGCTGTTTTTT
.	many	TRBJ2-1	TRBV9	CASSAGGAPSYNEQFF	TGTGCCAGCAGCGCTGGTGGGGCACCTTCCTACAATGAGCAGTTCTTC
TRBD1	.	TRBJ2-2	TRBV30	CAWIGTGYTGELFF	TGTGCCTGGATAGGGACAGGGTACACCGGGGAGCTGTTTTTT
TRBD1	few	TRBJ1-1	TRBV12-3/TRBV12-4	CASTPTGTLPGDTEAFF	TGTGCCAGCACCCCGACAGGGACCTTACCAGGGGACACTGAAGCTTTCTTT
TRBD2	.	TRBJ2-5	TRBV7-6	CASSFNPAGSQETQYF	TGTGCCAGCAGCTTCAACCCAGCGGGGAGCCAAGAGACCCAGTACTTC
.	.	TRBJ1-1	TRBV6-5	CASSYSFLNTEAFF	TGTGCCAGCAGTTACTCGTTTTTGAACACTGAAGCTTTCTTT
.	.	TRBJ1-1	TRBV3-1	CASSQAGHPVGTEAFF	TGTGCCAGCAGCCAAGCTGGTCACCCCGTGGGGACTGAAGCTTTCTTT
.	.	TRBJ2-4	TRBV7-9	CASSEIGNTQYF	TGTGCCAGCAGCGAGATCGGAAACACTCAGTACTTC
.	.	TRBJ1-3	TRBV20-1	CSARDPTASSGNTIYF	TGCAGTGCTAGAGATCCGACGGCGAGCTCTGGAAACACCATATATTTT
.	.	TRBJ2-3	TRBV18	CASSPTFERDTQYF	TGTGCCAGCTCACCGACTTTCGAGAGAGATACGCAGTATTTT
.	.	TRBJ1-1	TRBV5-1	CASSLDPGGKTEAFF	TGCGCCAGCAGCTTGGATCCCGGGGGCAAAACTGAAGCTTTCTTT
TRBD1	many	TRBJ1-2	TRBV20-1	CSARALHGQGIEDYGYTF	TGCAGTGCTAGAGCCCTCCATGGACAGGGGATAGAGGACTATGGCTACACCTTC
TRBD2	few	TRBJ2-2	TRBV7-9	CASSLGTSGAHTGELFF	TGTGCCAGCAGCCTTGGGACTAGCGGGGCCCACACCGGGGAGCTGTTTTTT
.	many	TRBJ2-2	TRBV5-5	CASSLRDNTGELFF	TGTGCCAGCAGCCTTAGAGATAACACCGGGGAGCTGTTTTTT
.	few	TRBJ1-4	TRBV29-1	CSALDANNEKLFF	TGCAGCGCCCTGGACGCCAACAATGAAAAACTGTTTTTT
.	.	TRBJ1-1	TRBV7-2	CASSLGGGGQYTEAFF	TGTGCCAGCAGCTTAGGGGGAGGTGGCCAATACACTGAAGCTTTCTTT
.	few	TRBJ1-2	TRBV10-3	CAISDKNYGYTF	TGTGCCATCAGTGATAAGAACTATGGCTACACCTTC
.	few	TRBJ1-1	TRBV7-9	CASSLTAGNTEAFF	TGTGCCAGCAGCTTAACCGCAGGTAACACTGAAGCTTTCTTT
TRBD1	.	TRBJ2-1	TRBV15	CATSRDGTGAYNEQFF	TGTGCCACCAGCAGAGATGGCACAGGGGCCTACAATGAGCAGTTCTTC
TRBD1	.	TRBJ2-7	TRBV20-1	CSAWDRVYEQYF	TGCAGTGCTTGGGACAGAGTCTACGAGCAGTACTTC
.	few	TRBJ1-5	TRBV20-1	CSAALGGGGLWSNQPQHF	TGCAGTGCCGCCCTGGGGGGCGGGGGGCTATGGAGCAATCAGCCCCAGCATTTT
TRBD2	.	TRBJ2-3	TRBV12-3/TRBV12-4	CASSLWGGRDTQYF	TGTGCCAGCAGTTTGTGGGGGGGGAGGGATACGCAGTATTTT
.	.	TRBJ2-5	TRBV14	CASSHQGLATQYF	TGTGCCAGCAGCCATCAGGGGCTGGCGACCCAGTACTTC
TRBD2	few	TRBJ2-1	TRBV4-3	CASSPLGRGSSYNEQFF	TGCGCCAGCAGCCCCTTGGGGCGGGGGAGCTCCTACAATGAGCAGTTCTTC
.	few	TRBJ1-1	TRBV6-2/TRBV6-3	CASSYSTEVEAFF	TGTGCCAGCAGTTACTCGACGGAAGTTGAAGCTTTCTTT
TRBD1	many	TRBJ2-2	TRBV20-1	CSASLGQGLTGELFF	TGCAGTGCTAGCCTGGGACAGGGGTTAACCGGGGAGCTGTTTTTT
.	.	TRBJ2-6	TRBV15	CATSRDHLGVLTF	TGTGCCACCAGCAGAGATCACCTCGGGGTCCTGACTTTC
.	.	TRBJ1-1	TRBV25-1	CASSEYSRGFPTNTEAFF	TGTGCCAGCAGTGAATATTCAAGGGGTTTCCCCACGAACACTGAAGCTTTCTTT
.	few	TRBJ2-1	TRBV9	CASLTDEQFF	TGTGCCAGCCTAACCGATGAGCAGTTCTTC
.	.	TRBJ1-1	TRBV7-8	CASSLATGGTKNTEAFF	TGTGCCAGCAGCTTAGCGACCGGGGGAACAAAGAACACTGAAGCTTTCTTT
.	.	TRBJ1-1	TRBV20-1	CSATRQSSDTEAFF	TGCAGTGCTACTAGACAGTCGTCCGACACTGAAGCTTTCTTT
.	many	TRBJ1-2	TRBV20-1	CSAPAIEGGGYTF	TGCAGTGCTCCAGCGATAGAGGGCGGTGGCTACACCTTC
.	many	TRBJ1-3	TRBV12-5	CASGTESGNTIYF	TGTGCTAGTGGTACAGAGTCTGGAAACACCATATATTTT
TRBD1	many	TRBJ2-3	TRBV5-1	CASSQGTGGSTDTQYF	TGCGCCAGCAGCCAAGGGACAGGGGGTTCCACAGATACGCAGTATTTT
TRBD1	many	TRBJ2-3	TRBV6-2/TRBV6-3	CASQGTDTDTQYF	TGTGCCAGCCAAGGGACAGATACAGATACGCAGTATTTT
.	many	TRBJ2-1	TRBV15	CATSRLLWGEQFF	TGTGCCACCAGCAGACTACTATGGGGTGAGCAGTTCTTC
.	many	TRBJ2-5	TRBV7-9	CASSLVTGKETQYF	TGTGCCAGCAGCTTAGTTACAGGGAAAGAGACCCAGTACTTC
TRBD2	few	TRBJ2-3	TRBV15	CATSETSGEGVSSTDTQYF	TGTGCCACCAGTGAGACTAGCGGGGAGGGAGTCTCTAGCACAGATACGCAGTATTTT
.	.	TRBJ1-2	TRBV20-1	CSAREPGSGGYGYTF	TGCAGTGCTAGAGAACCTGGGTCAGGAGGATATGGCTACACCTTC
.	few	TRBJ1-4	TRBV5-1	CASSLGSAGGEKLFF	TGCGCCAGCAGCTTGGGGTCAGCCGGTGGGGAAAAACTGTTTTTT
.	few	TRBJ1-2	TRBV3-1	CASSRSGRGAGYGYTF	TGTGCCAGCAGCCGGTCGGGGAGGGGGGCCGGCTATGGCTACACCTTC
.	few	TRBJ1-1	TRBV6-2/TRBV6-3	CASSRKTGTTSVIGFF	TGTGCCAGCAGTCGCAAGACCGGGACTACGAGCGTTATAGGTTTCTTT
.	.	TRBJ1-1	TRBV5-1	CASSLAVAGREAFF	TGCGCCAGCAGCTTGGCCGTAGCAGGAAGAGAAGCTTTCTTT
.	many	TRBJ2-5	TRBV28	CASSLSRTLETQYF	TGTGCCAGCAGTTTATCCCGGACCCTAGAGACCCAGTACTTC
.	.	TRBJ2-6	TRBV30	CAWSPRTASGANVLTF	TGTGCCTGGAGTCCGCGGACAGCTTCTGGGGCCAACGTCCTGACTTTC
.	.	TRBJ2-7	TRBV5-1	CASSSRGGGHEQYF	TGCGCCAGCAGCTCCCGAGGAGGGGGCCACGAGCAGTACTTC
TRBD2	many	TRBJ2-5	TRBV3-1	CASSQTGTSFETQYF	TGTGCCAGCAGCCAAACCGGGACTAGCTTTGAGACCCAGTACTTC
.	.	TRBJ2-7	TRBV29-1	CSVEARRGGGYEQYF	TGCAGCGTTGAAGCTCGACGGGGAGGGGGCTACGAGCAGTACTTC
.	.	TRBJ1-2	TRBV5-1	CASSLDDPSYGYTF	TGCGCCAGCAGCTTGGACGATCCTTCCTATGGCTACACCTTC
TRBD2	few	TRBJ2-2	TRBV5-1	CASSLGSGTISGGELFF	TGCGCCAGCAGCTTGGGGAGCGGGACCATCAGCGGCGGGGAGCTGTTTTTT
TRBD1	many	TRBJ1-5	TRBV12-3/TRBV12-4	CASSFRTGGINQPQHF	TGTGCCAGCAGTTTTCGGACAGGGGGCATCAATCAGCCCCAGCATTTT
TRBD2	many	TRBJ2-3	TRBV27	CASSPSSTSGGADTQYF	TGTGCCAGCAGTCCCTCTTCGACTAGCGGGGGGGCAGATACGCAGTATTTT
.	.	TRBJ2-1	TRBV14	CASSPPTYNEQFF	TGTGCCAGCAGCCCTCCAACTTACAATGAGCAGTTCTTC